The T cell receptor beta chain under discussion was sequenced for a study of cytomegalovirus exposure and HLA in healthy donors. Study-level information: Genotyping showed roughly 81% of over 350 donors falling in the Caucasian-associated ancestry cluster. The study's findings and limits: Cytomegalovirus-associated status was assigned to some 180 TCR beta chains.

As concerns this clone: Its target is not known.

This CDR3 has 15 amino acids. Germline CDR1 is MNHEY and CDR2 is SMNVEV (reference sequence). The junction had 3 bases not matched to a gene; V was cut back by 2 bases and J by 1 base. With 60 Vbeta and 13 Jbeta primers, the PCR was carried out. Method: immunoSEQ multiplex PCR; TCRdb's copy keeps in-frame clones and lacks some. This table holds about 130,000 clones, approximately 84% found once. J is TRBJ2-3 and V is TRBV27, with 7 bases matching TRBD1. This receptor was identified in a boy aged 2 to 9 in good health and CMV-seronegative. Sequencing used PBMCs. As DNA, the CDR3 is TGTGCCAGCAGTTTAGAGGGGGCAGGCACAGATACGCAGTATTTT. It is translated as CASSLEGAGTDTQYF.